The TCR beta chain described here comes from a study of T cell responses to AZD1222 COVID-19 vaccine. Study-level points and caveats: Spike-wide coverage was observed for vaccine-associated CD4 TCRs, with dominant responses at 160-218 and 743-854. Baseline seropositivity occurred in only 5 to 7 AZD1222 recipients. Compared with day 0, the breadth and depth of the Spike-specific TCR repertoire rose significantly after two doses of AZD1222. A mostly white British donor set with more females was recruited, and clonal diversity was possibly underestimated.

Sequenced by immunoSEQ multiplex PCR; TCRdb stores in-frame clones only, minus some. Of about 150,000 clones listed, about 88% are singletons. Worth noting for this clone: Its antigen remains unknown.

This TCR came from an adult in good health. The sequencing here drew on peripheral blood, taken on day 0 of AZD1222 vaccination.

The CDR3 reads CASSRDSPYEQYF. The CDR3 nucleotides read TGTGCCAGCAGTCGGGACAGTCCCTACGAGCAGTACTTC. The chain couples TRBV6-6 to TRBJ2-7; 7 nucleotides align to TRBD1. With V trimmed by 5 bases and J by 2 bases, 3 bases remained unmatched. Per germline, CDR1 MNHNY and CDR2 SVGAGI (reference sequence). This CDR3 has 13 residues.